This TCR beta chain was captured by sequencing in a study of cytomegalovirus exposure and HLA in healthy donors. General observations from the study: Association of a missense DCLRE1C variant with TCR beta V- and J-gene trimming was reported in a later analysis. Another analysis was done later, and it associated 16,951 TCR beta sequences with HLA alleles at 0.05 false discovery rate. Later findings reportedly placed an Asian-associated ancestry cluster below the roughly 660-donor mean for N-insertions.

Worth noting for this clone: Its antigen remains unknown.

Trimming removed 0 bases from V and 6 bases from J, with 9 bases in between. CDR3 size: 13 residues. Germline V gene data show CDR1 as SGHTA and CDR2 as FQGNSA. Use of 60 Vbeta and 13 Jbeta primers characterized the PCR. Sequencing was performed with immunoSEQ multiplex PCR; in TCRdb, only in-frame clones are kept and a portion is missing. The sample has over 85,000 clones; around 77% are singletons. V and J are TRBV7-2 and TRBJ2-7; D is unresolved. This receptor was taken from a man in his forties in good health and CMV-seronegative. Sequencing input: PBMCs. This chain's CDR3 is CASSLAPDFEQYF. CDR3 DNA: TGTGCCAGCAGCTTAGCGCCAGATTTCGAGCAGTACTTC.